Included here is one T cell receptor (beta chain) sequence, with context. This clone was counted a few times. Its antigen is still unknown. No much larger clone is present one base from it, and per-base qualities are unavailable. Each collaborating institution followed its own protocols to collect whole blood in K2EDTA tubes. For TCRbeta analysis, collaborators shipped samples in one of three forms: frozen whole blood, isolated PBMCs, or DNA extracted from either of those sample types. Between the V and J ends, shortened by 4 bases and 4 bases respectively, the junction contains 11 bases. Looking up the germline V gene yields CDR1 MGHRA and CDR2 YSYEKL. Including cysteine and phenylalanine, the CDR3 has 14 amino acids. Solely the CDR3 DNA is kept, with 42 bases framed from the first base. This specimen comes from a study of blood T cell repertoires in COVID-19 (TCRdb year 2020). Some background on the complete study: Samples covering the acute and convalescent phases of COVID-19 were provided by collaborators in the United States, Italy and Spain. The material from the prospective study consisted of cDNA or gDNA derived from T cells, B-cell-depleted T cells, or PBMCs. The dataset comprised deeply sampled blood TCRbeta repertoires from subjects exposed to, actively infected with, or recovered from COVID-19. A freely available public database, intended as a resource for researchers studying the immune response to SARS-CoV-2, is where the repertoires were released. Samples came from the ongoing ImmuneRACE study (first 160 participants) plus 1,254 subjects from 6 global collaborators. Sample metadata almost always included a de-identified subject ID, COVID-19 status, age in years and sex. HLA class I and class II types, where available, came from metadata supplied by the sample provider rather than from assay-based typing. Results the study describes overall, beyond this receptor: Clinical and demographic metadata were provided uncurated, with the amount varying by source and participant.

TCRbeta CDR3 regions were amplified from genomic DNA by means of the immunoSEQ Assay, a bias-controlled multiplex PCR. Concerning the study's data processing: The number of nucleated cells in each sample was estimated from the amplification of reference gene primers within the assay. Sequence reads were collapsed and filtered to measure the absolute abundance of every unique TCRbeta CDR3 rearrangement. For each sample, productive Simpson clonality was calculated as the square root of Simpson's diversity index over productive rearrangements. Imported from immuneACCESS, the table was reduced by TCRdb to in-frame sequences with V and J called. These copies leave out some clones; in studies compared against another copy, an unresolved V gene accounts for under half, and the cause of the remainder is not known. V and J calls and clone size follow that table, whereas D and trimming were derived from the DNA. The sample contains about 110,000 clones, 80% to 90% of them found a single time. Approximately 2.5% of the sample belongs to the ten largest clones.

This sequence originates from a human donor in a cohort sampled during active COVID-19. The sequenced sample consisted of peripheral blood. The chain employs TRBV4-1 and TRBJ2-1; tentative D gene TRBD2, with 5 bases matching. CDR3 protein: CASSRSEVYNEQFF. The nucleotide sequence is given as TGCGCCAGCAGCCGGTCGGAGGTTTACAATGAGCAGTTCTTC.